This entry concerns a single T cell receptor beta chain. Its matching antigen is unknown. This entry comes from a study of post-analysis software for immune sequencing data. Study conclusions and caveats: Among multiple sclerosis patients, normalized Chao1 diversity was significantly below that of controls. Elevated frequency relative to controls characterized 4 or 5 TRBV segments in patients, TRBV5-6, TRBV5-1 and TRBV20-1 among them.

This CDR3 spans 14 amino acids. Trimming took 9 bases from V and 4 from J, leaving 16 bases between them. Germline CDR1 SEHNR, CDR2 FQNEAQ (reference sequence). Unique molecular identifiers were carried by the TCR beta cDNA libraries. TCRdb reprocessed the PCR reads via MiXCR and lists one record per CDR3 protein. The sample lists around 400,000 distinct CDR3 sequences; 30% to 45% were seen once. The sequence derives from a girl aged 2 to 10 with multiple sclerosis. V usage is TRBV7-9 and J usage is TRBJ1-5; D unclear. Sequencing was performed on blood. The CDR3 region is CASHTGHPNQPQHF. The CDR3 DNA follows: TGTGCCAGTCATACCGGGCACCCTAATCAGCCCCAGCATTTT.